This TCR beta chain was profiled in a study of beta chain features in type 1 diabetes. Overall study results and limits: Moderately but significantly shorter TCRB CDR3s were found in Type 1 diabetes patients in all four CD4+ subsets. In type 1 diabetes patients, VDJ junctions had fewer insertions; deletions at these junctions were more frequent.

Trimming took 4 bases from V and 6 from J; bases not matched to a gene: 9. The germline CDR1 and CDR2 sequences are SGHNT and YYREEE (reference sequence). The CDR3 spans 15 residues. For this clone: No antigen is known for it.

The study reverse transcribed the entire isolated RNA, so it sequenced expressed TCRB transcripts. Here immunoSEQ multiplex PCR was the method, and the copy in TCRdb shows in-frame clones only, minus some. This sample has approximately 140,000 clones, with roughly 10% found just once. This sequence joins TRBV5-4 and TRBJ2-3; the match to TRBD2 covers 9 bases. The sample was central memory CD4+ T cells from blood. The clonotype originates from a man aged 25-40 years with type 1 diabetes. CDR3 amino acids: CASSPLTSGRDTQYF. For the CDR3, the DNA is TGTGCCAGCAGCCCCCTGACTAGCGGTAGGGATACGCAGTATTTT.